This T cell receptor beta chain comes out of a study of blood T cell repertoires in COVID-19. On the study more broadly: Whether acute or convalescent, the COVID-19 samples came from the United States, Italy and Spain. The analysed material was cDNA or gDNA that came from T cells, B-cell-depleted T cells, or PBMCs.

This clone is a singleton in its sample. The method was immunoSEQ multiplex PCR; TCRdb's version includes in-frame clones alone and lacks a portion of them. There are roughly 250,000 clones in the sample; over 75% occur only once, and around 7.8% lies in the top ten. Germline trimming cut 1 base from V and 2 bases from J; bases unmatched to any gene: 2. This CDR3 comprises 15 residues. Per germline, CDR1 MGHRA and CDR2 YSYEKL. The chain carries TRBV4-1 and TRBJ2-5, with 9 bases identical to TRBD2. The sample was peripheral blood. This receptor was obtained from a human donor in a cohort sampled during active COVID-19. CDR3 loop: CASSQVLAGQETQYF. CDR3 in DNA: TGCGCCAGCAGCCAAGTCCTAGCGGGGCAAGAGACCCAGTACTTC.